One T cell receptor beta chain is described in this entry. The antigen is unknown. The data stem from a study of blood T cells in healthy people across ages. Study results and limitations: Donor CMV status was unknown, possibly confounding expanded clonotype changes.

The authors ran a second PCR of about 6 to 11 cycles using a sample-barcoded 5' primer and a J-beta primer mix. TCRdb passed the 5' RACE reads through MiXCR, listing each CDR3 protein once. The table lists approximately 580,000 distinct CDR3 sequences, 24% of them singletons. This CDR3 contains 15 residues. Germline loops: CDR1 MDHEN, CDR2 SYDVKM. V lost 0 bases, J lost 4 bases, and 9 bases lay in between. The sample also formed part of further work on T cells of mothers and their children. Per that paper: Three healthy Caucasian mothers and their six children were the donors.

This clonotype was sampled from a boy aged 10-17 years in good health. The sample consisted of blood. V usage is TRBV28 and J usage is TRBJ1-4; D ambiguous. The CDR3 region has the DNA TGTGCCAGCAGTTTATGGGGCCGGCTTAATGAAAAACTGTTTTTT. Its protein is CASSLWGRLNEKLFF.